This TCR beta chain was captured by sequencing in a study of PD-L1 blockade in urothelial cancer. Across the study: About 90% of the roughly 29 patients were men who had bladder-origin urothelial cancer. Prior chemotherapy ranged from 0 to 3 regimens per patient. Per blood sample, T cells had a median of roughly 150,000.

Unmatched junction bases numbered 7, after V lost 6 bases and J lost 4 bases. Germline V CDR1 and CDR2: SNHLY, FYNNEI. The length of the CDR3 is 14 residues. Time point given: peripheral blood 6 weeks after treatment start. The protocol was immunoSEQ multiplex PCR, while the TCRdb copy is restricted to in-frame clones and leaves out a portion. The table has some 31,000 clones, around 80% seen once. This specimen was PBMCs, taken around atezolizumab (anti-PD-L1) treatment. This clonotype was obtained from an older man with urothelial cancer. The V gene is TRBV2, the J gene TRBJ2-7, with TRBD1 matching over 9 bases. The CDR3 nucleotides are TGTGCCAGCAGGGACAGGGGCCACGGGTACGAGCAGTACTTC. Amino acids: CASRDRGHGYEQYF.